Listed here is a single T cell receptor (beta chain). Its antigen is still unknown. The CDR3 loop spans 14 amino acids. The germline V gene has CDR1 LGHNA and CDR2 YSLEER. Trimming took off 1 base at V and 1 base at J, with 7 bases between the two ends. Sequencing was performed with immunoSEQ multiplex PCR; in TCRdb, only in-frame clones are kept and a portion is missing. The repertoire includes 96,000 or so clones, almost 90% of them detected once, and roughly 26% sits in the top ten. These data come from a study of T cell responses to AZD1222 COVID-19 vaccine. Findings and caveats of the study: Only a handful of AZD1222 recipients tested seropositive at baseline. Breadth and depth of Spike-specific TCRs rose after two AZD1222 doses. The donors showed a predominance of white British ancestry and of females, with possible underestimation of clonal diversity.

The receptor was derived from an adult in good health. The sequencing here drew on peripheral blood, taken on day 0 of AZD1222 vaccination. This chain connects TRBV4-3 to TRBJ1-2; tentatively, D is TRBD1 (5 bases). CDR3 sequence (DNA): TGCGCCAGCAGCCAAGTAAGGGGTAACTATGGCTACACCTTC. It yields the protein CASSQVRGNYGYTF.